Listed below are T cell receptor beta chains from one sample, sequenced in a study of T cell responses to AZD1222 COVID-19 vaccine. The table came from immunoSEQ multiplex PCR; TCRdb's copy has only in-frame clones and leaves some out. The table has about 84,000 clones, around 85% seen once. Sample: peripheral blood, taken 28 days after the second AZD1222 dose. Receptors were obtained from an adult who received the AZD1222 COVID-19 vaccine. Each CDR3 is given with its conserved first and last residue. Each record gives: D gene, V gene, clone size, J gene, CDR3 protein, CDR3 DNA. D genes are given only for firm matches. Size is stated for part of the rows, as once, few or many counts, or as a class when the clone is expanded.

TRBD2	TRBV29-1	-	TRBJ2-1	CSAKETSGRFGDEQFF	TGCAGCGCCAAGGAGACTAGCGGGAGATTTGGGGATGAGCAGTTCTTC
TRBD1	TRBV28	-	TRBJ1-5	CASSSSGQGHQPQHF	TGTGCCAGCAGTTCCTCAGGACAGGGACATCAGCCCCAGCATTTT
-	TRBV4-2	once	TRBJ1-5	CASSQVRGGQPQHF	TGTGCCAGCAGCCAAGTACGAGGGGGTCAGCCCCAGCATTTT
TRBD2	TRBV3-1/TRBV3-2	-	TRBJ2-7	CASSGGSGRFYEQYF	TGTGCCAGCAGCGGGGGTAGCGGGAGATTCTACGAGCAGTACTTC
TRBD1	TRBV11-2	-	TRBJ1-3	CASSLGQGGGNTIYF	TGTGCCAGCAGCTTAGGACAGGGAGGTGGAAACACCATATATTTT
TRBD2	TRBV5-1	-	TRBJ2-3	CASSLLAGAVDTQYF	TGCGCCAGCAGCCTGCTAGCGGGAGCCGTAGATACGCAGTATTTT
TRBD2	TRBV9	-	TRBJ2-3	CASSVEGRGTSIYTDTQYF	TGTGCCAGCAGCGTAGAGGGCCGAGGGACTAGCATTTACACAGATACGCAGTATTTT
-	TRBV11-2	-	TRBJ1-6	CASRTLRGSYNSPLHF	TGTGCCAGCAGAACGCTTAGGGGCTCCTATAATTCACCCCTCCACTTT
-	TRBV28	-	TRBJ1-4	CASSPRGSERLLGEKLFF	TGTGCCAGCAGCCCGCGGGGCAGCGAAAGGTTATTAGGTGAAAAACTGTTTTTT
TRBD1	TRBV5-1	-	TRBJ1-1	CASSLGTGAAFF	TGCGCCAGCAGCTTGGGGACAGGGGCTGCTTTCTTT
-	TRBV7-3	-	TRBJ1-1	CASRSGSNTEAFF	TGTGCCAGCAGATCCGGGAGTAACACTGAAGCTTTCTTT
TRBD2	TRBV9	once	TRBJ2-5	CASSRGLAGETQYF	TGTGCCAGCAGTCGCGGACTAGCGGGAGAGACCCAGTACTTC
-	TRBV11-2	-	TRBJ1-1	CASSRVLTAPEAFF	TGTGCCAGCAGCCGCGTCCTGACCGCCCCTGAAGCTTTCTTT
-	TRBV7-9	-	TRBJ1-1	CASSLDKGPMGTEAFF	TGTGCCAGCAGCTTAGATAAAGGACCCATGGGCACTGAAGCTTTCTTT
-	TRBV6-4	-	TRBJ2-7	CASSAPRWAPSHYKQYF	TGTGCCAGCAGTGCCCCGCGGTGGGCGCCCTCTCACTACAAGCAGTACTTC
-	TRBV3-1/TRBV3-2	once	TRBJ1-5	CASSLIGQPQHF	TGTGCCAGCAGCCTGATAGGTCAGCCCCAGCATTTT
-	TRBV2	once	TRBJ1-2	CASSEGGDGYTF	TGTGCCAGCAGTGAAGGGGGGGATGGCTACACCTTC
-	TRBV12-3/TRBV12-4	-	TRBJ1-4	CASTGSNEKLFF	TGTGCCAGCACCGGGTCTAATGAAAAACTGTTTTTT
-	TRBV4-3	-	TRBJ1-2	CASSQAEGQIYGYTF	TGCGCCAGCAGCCAAGCTGAGGGTCAGATCTATGGCTACACCTTC
-	TRBV28	-	TRBJ2-5	CASSDVGGRETQYF	TGTGCCAGCAGTGACGTGGGGGGAAGGGAGACCCAGTACTTC
-	TRBV5-4	-	TRBJ2-4	CASSLGAGEVKNIQYF	TGTGCCAGCAGCTTGGGGGCCGGGGAAGTCAAAAACATTCAGTACTTC
-	TRBV7-8	-	TRBJ2-7	CASSSALQGYEQYF	TGTGCCAGCAGCAGCGCATTACAGGGTTACGAGCAGTACTTC
TRBD1	TRBV10-3	-	TRBJ1-2	CAISGSRDSPYGYTF	TGTGCCATCAGTGGATCGCGGGACAGTCCCTATGGCTACACCTTC
-	TRBV6-4	-	TRBJ1-2	CASSDSWGKGGYTF	TGTGCCAGCAGTGACTCCTGGGGGAAAGGAGGCTACACCTTC
-	TRBV9	few	TRBJ2-5	CASSVSAIGETQYF	TGTGCCAGCAGCGTGAGCGCAATAGGGGAGACCCAGTACTTC
TRBD1	TRBV6-5	-	TRBJ2-4	CASRQPGQGARGYF	TGTGCCAGCAGGCAACCGGGACAGGGGGCGCGTGGGTACTTC
-	TRBV7-7	-	TRBJ2-5	CASSLVLGPSTQYF	TGTGCTAGCAGCTTAGTCTTAGGCCCGTCGACCCAGTACTTC
-	TRBV4-3	-	TRBJ2-7	CASSQEVPYEQYF	TGCGCCAGCAGCCAAGAGGTGCCCTACGAGCAGTACTTC
TRBD1	TRBV6-5	-	TRBJ2-7	CASSYLGQSSEQYF	TGTGCCAGCAGTTACCTGGGACAGTCGAGCGAGCAGTACTTC
-	TRBV7-2	-	TRBJ2-3	CASNTYGSTDTQYF	TGTGCCAGTAACACCTACGGCAGCACAGATACGCAGTATTTT
-	TRBV7-9	-	TRBJ1-3	CASSPRGPFRNTIYF	TGTGCCAGCAGCCCAAGGGGCCCCTTCCGAAACACCATATATTTT
-	TRBV11-3	-	TRBJ2-7	CASSYGPRYEQYF	TGTGCCAGCAGCTACGGACCACGCTACGAGCAGTACTTC
-	TRBV3-1/TRBV3-2	-	TRBJ2-5	CASRRTQETQYF	TGTGCCAGCAGGCGGACGCAAGAGACCCAGTACTTC
-	TRBV29-1	-	TRBJ2-2	CSVRGQGNTGELFF	TGCAGCGTCCGAGGGCAGGGAAACACCGGGGAGCTGTTTTTT
-	TRBV6-5	-	TRBJ2-7	CASSYGTSYEQYF	TGTGCCAGCAGTTACGGGACCTCCTACGAGCAGTACTTC
TRBD1	TRBV4-2	-	TRBJ2-2	CASSLDAGGLEDGELFF	TGTGCCAGCAGCCTGGATGCAGGGGGCTTGGAGGACGGGGAGCTGTTTTTT
TRBD2	TRBV7-2	few	TRBJ2-7	CASSNPSGRAGEQYF	TGTGCCAGCAGCAACCCCAGCGGGAGAGCGGGCGAGCAGTACTTC
-	TRBV19	-	TRBJ2-1	CASSEDTMGTSSYNEQFF	TGTGCCAGTTCGGAGGACACCATGGGAACTAGCTCCTACAATGAGCAGTTCTTC
-	TRBV6-2/TRBV6-3	-	TRBJ1-2	CASSYSLSSNYGYTF	TGTGCCAGCAGTTACTCGTTGAGTTCTAACTATGGCTACACCTTC
-	TRBV28	-	TRBJ1-2	CASRGNYGYTF	TGTGCCAGCCGGGGAAACTATGGCTACACCTTC
-	TRBV9	-	TRBJ1-1	CASSVDGYMNTEAFF	TGTGCCAGCAGCGTAGACGGCTACATGAACACTGAAGCTTTCTTT
TRBD1	TRBV16	-	TRBJ1-1	CASNPDRGAEAFF	TGTGCCAGCAACCCCGACAGGGGCGCTGAAGCTTTCTTT
TRBD2	TRBV7-3	-	TRBJ2-3	CASSFTSGSTDTQYF	TGTGCCAGCAGCTTCACTAGCGGAAGCACAGATACGCAGTATTTT
TRBD1	TRBV9	-	TRBJ1-2	CASSPGTENYGYTF	TGTGCCAGCAGCCCAGGGACAGAAAACTATGGCTACACCTTC
TRBD2	TRBV13	once	TRBJ2-1	CASSARTSGNEQFF	TGTGCCAGCAGCGCCCGGACTAGCGGCAATGAGCAGTTCTTC
-	TRBV24-1	-	TRBJ1-2	CATSAEAGPYGYTF	TGTGCCACCAGTGCGGAGGCAGGGCCCTATGGCTACACCTTC
-	TRBV6-5	-	TRBJ1-1	CASSYSMRGNTEAFF	TGTGCCAGCAGTTACTCGATGCGGGGGAACACTGAAGCTTTCTTT
-	TRBV11-3	-	TRBJ1-1	CASSFNTEAFF	TGTGCCAGCAGCTTTAACACTGAAGCTTTCTTT
-	TRBV19	-	TRBJ2-2	CATSRPTGELFF	TGTGCCACCAGTAGGCCCACCGGGGAGCTGTTTTTT
-	TRBV5-4	few	TRBJ1-6	CASSSDRSNSPLHF	TGTGCCAGCAGCTCGGACCGCTCGAATTCACCCCTCCACTTT
TRBD1	TRBV6-2/TRBV6-3	many	TRBJ1-5	CASSYSLGQPYQPQHF	TGTGCCAGCAGTTACTCGCTGGGACAGCCCTATCAGCCCCAGCATTTT